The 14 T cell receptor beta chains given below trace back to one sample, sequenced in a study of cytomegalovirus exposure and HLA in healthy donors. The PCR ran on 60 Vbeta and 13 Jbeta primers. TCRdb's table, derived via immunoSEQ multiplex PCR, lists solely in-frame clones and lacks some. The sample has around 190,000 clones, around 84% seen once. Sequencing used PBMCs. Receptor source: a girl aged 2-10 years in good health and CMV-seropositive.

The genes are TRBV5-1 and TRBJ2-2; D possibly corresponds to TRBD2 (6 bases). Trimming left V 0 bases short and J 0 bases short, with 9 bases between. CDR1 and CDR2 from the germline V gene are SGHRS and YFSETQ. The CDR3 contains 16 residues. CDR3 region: CASSLGGVPNTGELFF. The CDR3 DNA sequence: TGCGCCAGCAGCTTGGGGGGGGTCCCGAACACCGGGGAGCTGTTTTTT.

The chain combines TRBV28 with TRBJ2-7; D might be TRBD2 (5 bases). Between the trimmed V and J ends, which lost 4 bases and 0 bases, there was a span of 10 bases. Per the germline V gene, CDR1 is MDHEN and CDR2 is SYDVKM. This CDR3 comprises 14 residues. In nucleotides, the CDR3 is TGTGCCAGCAGTTACGGGGTTAGCTCCTACGAGCAGTACTTC. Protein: CASSYGVSSYEQYF.

CDR3: CAISESWAVGNTIYF. In DNA, the CDR3 is TGTGCCATCAGTGAGTCGTGGGCAGTTGGAAACACCATATATTTT. The rearrangement uses TRBV10-3 and TRBJ1-3; no reliable D call. The CDR3 extends over 15 amino acids. Trimming took 0 bases from V and 3 from J, leaving 9 bases between them. From germline, CDR1 is ENHRY and CDR2 SYGVKD.

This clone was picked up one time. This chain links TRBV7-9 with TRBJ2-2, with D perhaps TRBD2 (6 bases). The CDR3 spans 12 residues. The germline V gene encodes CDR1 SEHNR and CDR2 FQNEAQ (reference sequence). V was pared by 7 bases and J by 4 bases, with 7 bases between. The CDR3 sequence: CASMGGTGELFF. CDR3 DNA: TGTGCCAGCATGGGGGGCACCGGGGAGCTGTTTTTT.

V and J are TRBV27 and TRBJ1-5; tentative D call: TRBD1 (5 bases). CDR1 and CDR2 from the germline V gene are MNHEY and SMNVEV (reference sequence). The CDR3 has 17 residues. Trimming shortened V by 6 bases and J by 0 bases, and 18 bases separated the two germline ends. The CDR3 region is CASRDTSEPYSNQPQHF. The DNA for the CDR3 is TGTGCCAGCAGGGACACCTCTGAACCTTATAGCAATCAGCCCCAGCATTTT.

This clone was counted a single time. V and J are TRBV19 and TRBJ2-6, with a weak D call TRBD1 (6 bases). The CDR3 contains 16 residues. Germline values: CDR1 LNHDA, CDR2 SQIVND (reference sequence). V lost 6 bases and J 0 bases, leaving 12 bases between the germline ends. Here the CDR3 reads CASRGHPGSGANVLTF. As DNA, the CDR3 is TGTGCCAGTAGGGGACACCCGGGCTCTGGGGCCAACGTCCTGACTTTC.

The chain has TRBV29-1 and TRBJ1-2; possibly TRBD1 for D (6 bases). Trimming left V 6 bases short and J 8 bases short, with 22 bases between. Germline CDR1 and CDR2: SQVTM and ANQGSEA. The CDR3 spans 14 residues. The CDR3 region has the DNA TGCAGCGTGGGTACAAGTACAGGGTCTGGCGGCTACACCTTC. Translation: CSVGTSTGSGGYTF.

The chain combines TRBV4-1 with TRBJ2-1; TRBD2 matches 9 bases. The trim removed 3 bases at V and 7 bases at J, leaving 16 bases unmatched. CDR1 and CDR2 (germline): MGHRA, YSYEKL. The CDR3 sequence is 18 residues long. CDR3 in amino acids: CASSHARYRIAGENEQFF. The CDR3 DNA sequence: TGCGCCAGCAGCCATGCGAGATATAGGATAGCGGGAGAGAATGAGCAGTTCTTC.

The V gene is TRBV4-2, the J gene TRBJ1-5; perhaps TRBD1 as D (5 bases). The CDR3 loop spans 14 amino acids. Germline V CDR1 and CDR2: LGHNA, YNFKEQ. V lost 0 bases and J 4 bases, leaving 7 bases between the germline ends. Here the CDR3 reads CASSQETANQPQHF. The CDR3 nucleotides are TGTGCCAGCAGCCAAGAGACAGCTAATCAGCCCCAGCATTTT.

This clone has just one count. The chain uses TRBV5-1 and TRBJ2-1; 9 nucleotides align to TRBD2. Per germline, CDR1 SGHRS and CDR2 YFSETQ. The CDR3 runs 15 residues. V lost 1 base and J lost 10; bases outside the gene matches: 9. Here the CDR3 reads CASSLSAGGPWEQFF. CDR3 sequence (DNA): TGCGCCAGCAGCTTGTCGGCGGGAGGGCCATGGGAGCAGTTCTTC.

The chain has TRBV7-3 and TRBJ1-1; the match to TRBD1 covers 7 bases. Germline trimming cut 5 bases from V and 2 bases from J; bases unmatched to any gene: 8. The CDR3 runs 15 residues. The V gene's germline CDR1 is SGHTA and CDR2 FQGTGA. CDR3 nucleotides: TGTGCCAGCAGCGCATACGGGACAGACAACACTGAAGCTTTCTTT. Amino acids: CASSAYGTDNTEAFF.

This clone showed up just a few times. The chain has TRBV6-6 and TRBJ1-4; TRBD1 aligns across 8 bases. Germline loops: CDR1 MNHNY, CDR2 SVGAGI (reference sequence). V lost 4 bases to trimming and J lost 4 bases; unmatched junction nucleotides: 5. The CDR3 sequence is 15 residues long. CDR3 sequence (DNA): TGTGCCAGCAGTTTTCTAGGACAGGGTAATGAAAAACTGTTTTTT. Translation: CASSFLGQGNEKLFF.

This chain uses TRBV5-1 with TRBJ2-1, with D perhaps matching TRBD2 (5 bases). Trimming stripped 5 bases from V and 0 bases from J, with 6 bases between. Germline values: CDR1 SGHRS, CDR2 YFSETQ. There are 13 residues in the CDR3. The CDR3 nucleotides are TGCGCCAGCAGGGACTTCTCCTACAATGAGCAGTTCTTC. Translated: CASRDFSYNEQFF.

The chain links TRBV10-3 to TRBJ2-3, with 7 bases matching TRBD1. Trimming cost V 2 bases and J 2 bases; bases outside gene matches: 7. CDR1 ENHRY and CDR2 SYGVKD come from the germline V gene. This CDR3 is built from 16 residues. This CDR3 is CAISETGTANTDTQYF. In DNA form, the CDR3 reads TGTGCCATCAGTGAGACCGGGACAGCTAACACAGATACGCAGTATTTT.